This T cell receptor (beta chain) was observed in a study of blood T cell repertoires in COVID-19. In the study overall: The analysed material was cDNA or gDNA that came from T cells, B-cell-depleted T cells, or PBMCs.

Per the original data handling: From reference gene primer amplification, estimates of nucleated cell counts were derived. Here immunoSEQ multiplex PCR was the method, and the copy in TCRdb shows in-frame clones only, minus some. V and J calls and clone size follow that table, whereas D and trimming were derived from the DNA. The sample lists around 140,000 clones, 80% to 90% occurring once. Cohorts were assigned according to the clinical history that participants reported. The germline V and J ends were trimmed by 0 bases and 5 bases, with 17 bases remaining between them. The CDR3 length is 16 residues. CDR1 and CDR2 (germline): MNHEY, SVGAGI.

This TCR was sampled from a middle-aged man with acute COVID-19. The chain couples TRBV6-5 to TRBJ2-7; a weak D match, TRBD2 (5 bases). What was sequenced was PBMCs or T cells enriched from blood (not recorded which). This chain's CDR3 is CASSYSSGQGINEQYF. The CDR3 nucleotides are TGTGCCAGCAGTTACTCGAGCGGTCAAGGAATAAACGAGCAGTACTTC.